Listed here are 27 T cell receptor beta chains from one sample, sequenced in a study of cytotoxic CD8 clonotypes in ibrutinib-treated CLL. The assay was immunoSEQ multiplex PCR, and TCRdb's table has in-frame clones only and misses some. The table lists some 290,000 clones, roughly 79% of them singletons. The material sequenced was PBMCs, taken before ibrutinib treatment. The receptors stem from a human donor with chronic lymphocytic leukemia.

This clone was seen a handful of times. The chain carries TRBV30 and TRBJ2-7; D may be TRBD2 (6 bases). This CDR3 contains 14 residues. Trimming shortened V by 4 bases and J by 0 bases, and 13 bases separated the two germline ends. The germline gives CDR1 GTSNPN, CDR2 SVGIG (reference sequence). The DNA for the CDR3 is TGTGCCTGGACCTCCGCCGGGGGCTCCTACGAGCAGTACTTC. It encodes CAWTSAGGSYEQYF.

The J gene is TRBJ2-5, the V gene TRBV11-2, with 7 bases that match TRBD1. Germline-derived CDR1 and CDR2 are SGHAT and FQNNGV. The CDR3 consists of 15 residues. The junction had 6 bases not matched to a gene; V was cut back by 3 bases and J by 2 bases. The CDR3 spells CASSFRGLGQETQYF. Here the CDR3 DNA reads TGTGCCAGCAGCTTCAGGGGGTTGGGGCAAGAGACCCAGTACTTC.

The rearrangement joins TRBV19 to TRBJ2-7; D gene ambiguous. The germline gives CDR1 LNHDA, CDR2 SQIVND (reference sequence). This CDR3 is 15 amino acids long. V lost 5 bases, J lost 2 bases, and 16 bases lay in between. The DNA for the CDR3 is TGTGCCAGTAGTCCGTCCCAGGTCGTACCCTACGAGCAGTACTTC. Translating gives CASSPSQVVPYEQYF.

CDR3 region: CASGKGTGLSNQPQHF. The CDR3 DNA is TGTGCTAGTGGTAAGGGGACAGGGCTTAGCAATCAGCCCCAGCATTTT. V usage is TRBV12-5 and J usage is TRBJ1-5; 9 bases agree with TRBD1. The CDR3 sequence is 16 residues long. The V segment lost 5 bases and the J segment 0 bases; nucleotides outside the gene matches: 5. Germline V gene data show CDR1 as LGHNT and CDR2 as FRNRAP.

V gene TRBV7-9 combines with J gene TRBJ1-1; D unclear. CDR1 SEHNR and CDR2 FQNEAQ come from the germline V gene (reference sequence). CDR3 length: 14 residues. V dropped 1 base and J dropped 1 base, with 7 bases sitting between them. CDR3 region: CASSLGIWNTEAFF. The DNA for the CDR3 is TGTGCCAGCAGCTTAGGCATCTGGAACACTGAAGCTTTCTTT.

The chain links TRBV29-1 to TRBJ1-3, with D unresolved. This CDR3 comprises 13 residues. V was pared by 4 bases and J by 2 bases, with 9 bases between. Germline loops: CDR1 SQVTM, CDR2 ANQGSEA. CDR3 sequence reads: CSVVKPPGNTIYF. In nucleotides, the CDR3 is TGCAGCGTTGTAAAACCGCCTGGAAACACCATATATTTT.

The chain is built from TRBV6-6 and TRBJ2-5, with 11 nucleotides matching TRBD1. The V and J ends lost 6 bases and 6 bases, in that order; junction bases with no gene match: 6. Germline CDR1 is MNHNY and CDR2 is SVGAGI (reference sequence). The CDR3 is 14 amino acids. The CDR3 here is CASRAGTGGKTQYF. Here the CDR3 DNA reads TGTGCCAGCAGGGCCGGGACAGGGGGTAAGACCCAGTACTTC.

DNA of the CDR3: TGTGCCAGCAGGAGACAGGGGGGCTTGGTCTACGAGCAGTACTTC. This sequence encodes CASRRQGGLVYEQYF. The chain couples TRBV2 to TRBJ2-7, with 9 bases aligning to TRBD1. The V segment lost 6 bases and the J segment 3 bases; nucleotides outside the gene matches: 9. The germline V gene encodes CDR1 SNHLY and CDR2 FYNNEI. The CDR3 totals 15 residues.

The chain employs TRBV6-5 and TRBJ1-2; unclear D gene. V was pared by 5 bases and J by 5 bases, with 6 bases between. The germline gives CDR1 MNHEY, CDR2 SVGAGI. The CDR3 totals 11 residues. CDR3 nucleotides: TGTGCCAGCAGTGAAATGTATGGCTACACCTTC. It encodes CASSEMYGYTF.

The rearrangement joins TRBV7-9 to TRBJ2-7, with TRBD1 identical over 9 bases. The J segment lost 0 bases and the V segment lost 6 bases, leaving 12 bases of the junction unmatched. CDR1 and CDR2 from the germline V gene are SEHNR and FQNEAQ (reference sequence). The CDR3 loop spans 17 amino acids. DNA for the CDR3: TGTGCCAGCAGGCTGCGCGAGGGGACAGGGAGCTCCTACGAGCAGTACTTC. Translating gives CASRLREGTGSSYEQYF.

The J gene is TRBJ2-3, the V gene TRBV7-3; 12 nucleotides agree with TRBD2. The CDR3 is made up of 16 amino acids. CDR1 is SGHTA and CDR2 is FQGTGA in the germline V gene. Trimming cost V 0 bases and J 5 bases; bases outside gene matches: 3. The DNA of the CDR3 is TGTGCCAGCAGCTTAACAGTGACTAGCGGGAGAGATACGCAGTATTTT. It yields the protein CASSLTVTSGRDTQYF.

This rearrangement joins TRBV28 to TRBJ2-1; D not resolved. V lost 4 bases and J lost 6, with 7 bases in between. Germline V gene lookup returns CDR1 MDHEN and CDR2 SYDVKM. This CDR3 comprises 12 residues. This chain's CDR3 is CASSSPTNEQFF. The CDR3 DNA is TGTGCCAGCAGTTCCCCTACCAATGAGCAGTTCTTC. The entire variable domain, with the rest obtained from reference TRBV28 and TRBJ2-1, is as follows: DVKVTQSSRYLVKRTGEKVFLECVQDMDHENMFWYRQDPGLGLRLIYFSYDVKMKEKGDIPEGYSVSREKKERFSLILESASTNQTSMYLCASSSPTNEQFFGPGTRLTVL.

The genes are TRBV2 and TRBJ2-1, with D perhaps matching TRBD2 (5 bases). Germline assignment: CDR1 SNHLY and CDR2 FYNNEI. The CDR3 runs to 12 residues. Trimming stripped 7 bases from V and 9 bases from J, with 13 bases between. The CDR3 DNA is TGTGCCAGCACCCAACTAGGATCTGAGCAGTTCTTC. This gives the protein CASTQLGSEQFF.

The V and J genes are TRBV28 and TRBJ2-7; 7 positions agree with TRBD1. This CDR3 has 15 residues. Germline V gene sequence: CDR1 MDHEN, CDR2 SYDVKM. J was trimmed by 0 bases and V by 5 bases; bases with no gene match: 7. CDR3 region: CASSTPGQSSYEQYF. CDR3 sequence (DNA): TGTGCCAGCAGTACACCGGGACAGAGCTCCTACGAGCAGTACTTC.

The CDR3, as DNA: TGTGCCAGCCAACCTTGGGGGGGGGACTACGAGCAGTACTTC. Protein: CASQPWGGDYEQYF. V and J are TRBV19 and TRBJ2-7, with 7 bases aligning to TRBD2. Trimming cost V 9 bases and J 3 bases; bases outside gene matches: 11. Germline CDR1 and CDR2: LNHDA and SQIVND (reference sequence). The CDR3 spans 14 residues.

This chain links TRBV2 with TRBJ2-6; D may be TRBD2 (6 bases). The CDR3 totals 15 residues. V was pared by 4 bases and J by 3 bases, with 10 bases between. Germline-derived CDR1 and CDR2 are SNHLY and FYNNEI. CDR3 sequence (DNA): TGTGCCAGCAGTGTTGGAGGGTATGGGGCCAACGTCCTGACTTTC. Translation gives CASSVGGYGANVLTF. Variable domain in full (rest from reference TRBV2 and TRBJ2-6): EPEVTQTPSHQVTQMGQEVILRCVPISNHLYFYWYRQILGQKVEFLVSFYNNEISEKSEIFDDQFSVERPDGSNFTLKIRSTKLEDSAMYFCASSVGGYGANVLTFGAGSRLTVL.

The chain carries TRBV6-5 and TRBJ1-1; no clear D. Germline V lookup: CDR1 MNHEY, CDR2 SVGAGI. The V end lost 5 bases, the J end lost 3 bases, and 10 bases lay between the germline ends. The CDR3 consists of 13 residues. This CDR3 reads CASSPQRDTEAFF. CDR3 nucleotides: TGTGCCAGCAGTCCCCAGAGGGACACTGAAGCTTTCTTT.

The gene calls are TRBV19 and TRBJ2-1, with 7 bases lining up with TRBD1. This CDR3 is 14 amino acids long. Germline V gives CDR1 LNHDA, CDR2 SQIVND (reference sequence). V trimming: 4 bases; J trimming: 8 bases; junction bases outside the gene matches: 8. The CDR3: CASSTPDREDEQFF. DNA of the CDR3: TGTGCCAGTAGTACACCCGACAGGGAAGATGAGCAGTTCTTC.

The J gene is TRBJ1-1, the V gene TRBV6-5; no clear D gene. Deletions cut 8 bases from V and 5 bases from J, with 9 bases between. Germline CDR1 MNHEY, CDR2 SVGAGI. This CDR3 spans 11 amino acids. CDR3 sequence (DNA): TGTGCCAGCTCCTTTCGGACTGAAGCTTTCTTT. The encoded protein is CASSFRTEAFF.

The rearrangement joins TRBV15 to TRBJ2-3; D is ambiguous. The ends were cut back, 1 base at V and 1 base at J, with 9 bases in the middle. Germline V lookup: CDR1 LNHNV, CDR2 YYDKDF (reference sequence). The CDR3 is 15 amino acids. The CDR3, as DNA: TGTGCCACCAGCAGAGGTAGGGCGGGCACAGATACGCAGTATTTT. It encodes CATSRGRAGTDTQYF. The whole variable domain, filled in from reference TRBV15 and TRBJ2-3, reads DAMVIQNPRYQVTQFGKPVTLSCSQTLNHNVMYWYQQKSSQAPKLLFHYYDKDFNNEADTPDNFQSRRPNTSFCFLDIRSPGLGDTAMYLCATSRGRAGTDTQYFGPGTRLTVL.

This rearrangement joins TRBV2 to TRBJ2-5; TRBD2 aligns across 8 bases. This CDR3 has 13 residues. The V gene end was trimmed by 7 bases and the J gene end by 5 bases; junction bases not matched to a gene: 6. Germline values: CDR1 SNHLY, CDR2 FYNNEI. CDR3 bases: TGTGCCAGCACGGGGGGGCTATTGGAGACCCAGTACTTC. Encoded protein: CASTGGLLETQYF.

This clone was seen repeatedly, ten times or more. The identical CDR3 is also encoded by other nucleotide sequences in the sample. The V call is TRBV6-5, the J call TRBJ2-1, with a weak D call TRBD2 (5 bases). Trimming took 1 base from V and 0 from J, leaving 7 bases between them. The length of the CDR3 is 15 residues. Per the germline V gene, CDR1 is MNHEY and CDR2 is SVGAGI. The CDR3 loop is CASSYLAFSYNEQFF. In DNA form, the CDR3 reads TGTGCCAGCAGTTACTTAGCGTTCTCCTACAATGAGCAGTTCTTC.

The chain combines TRBV29-1 with TRBJ1-1, with TRBD1 matching 8 bases. Per germline, CDR1 SQVTM and CDR2 ANQGSEA. The CDR3 is made up of 12 amino acids. V trimming: 7 bases; J trimming: 1 base; junction bases outside the gene matches: 2. In DNA form, the CDR3 reads TGCAGCGGCGGACAGGGGAACACTGAAGCTTTCTTT. Protein product: CSGGQGNTEAFF.

This clone was counted only a few times. The chain employs TRBV7-9 and TRBJ2-1; 7 nucleotides line up with TRBD2. Germline lookup yields CDR1 SEHNR and CDR2 FQNEAQ (reference sequence). The length of the CDR3 is 14 residues. V shed 1 base, J shed 9 bases, and the junction held 6 bases outside the gene matches. The CDR3 region has the DNA TGTGCCAGCAGCTTAGGGTCCTCTAGCGGTGAGCAGTTCTTC. Its protein product is CASSLGSSSGEQFF. The whole variable domain, remainder taken from reference TRBV7-9 and TRBJ2-1, is DTGVSQNPRHKITKRGQNVTFRCDPISEHNRLYWYRQTLGQGPEFLTYFQNEAQLEKSRLLSDRFSAERPKGSFSTLEIQRTEQGDSAMYLCASSLGSSSGEQFFGPGTRLTVL.

The gene calls are TRBV2 and TRBJ1-2; TRBD1 matches at 7 bases. The germline CDR1 and CDR2 sequences are SNHLY and FYNNEI. J gave up 1 base and V 6 bases, and 8 bases lay outside the gene matches. The CDR3 is 15 residues long. CDR3 sequence reads: CASREGQNLNYGYTF. The CDR3 DNA follows: TGTGCCAGCAGGGAGGGACAGAACCTTAACTATGGCTACACCTTC. The whole variable domain, filled in from reference TRBV2 and TRBJ1-2, reads EPEVTQTPSHQVTQMGQEVILRCVPISNHLYFYWYRQILGQKVEFLVSFYNNEISEKSEIFDDQFSVERPDGSNFTLKIRSTKLEDSAMYFCASREGQNLNYGYTFGSGTRLTVV.

The chain is built from TRBV4-3 and TRBJ2-2; the D gene is possibly TRBD2 (6 bases). The ends were cut back, 0 bases at V and 4 bases at J, with 9 bases in the middle. CDR3 length: 15 residues. Germline assignment: CDR1 LGHNA and CDR2 YSLEER. The CDR3 nucleotides are TGCGCCAGCAGCCAAGAACTAGCCATCACCGGGGAGCTGTTTTTT. Protein product: CASSQELAITGELFF.

The CDR3 bases are TGTGCCAGTAGTATAGATACCACAGATACGCAGTATTTT. Residues: CASSIDTTDTQYF. The chain carries TRBV19 and TRBJ2-3, with D unclear. The V gene lost 0 bases and the J gene lost 2 bases, with 3 bases spanning the gap. This CDR3 comprises 13 residues. CDR1 is LNHDA and CDR2 is SQIVND in the germline V gene (reference sequence).